This T cell receptor beta chain appears in the sequencing data of a study of blood T cell repertoires in COVID-19. Study as a whole: Both acute and convalescent COVID-19 samples were obtained from the United States, Italy and Spain. Sample material is recorded as cDNA or gDNA derived from T cells, B-cell-depleted T cells, or PBMCs.

V shed 5 bases and J shed 5 bases, with 10 bases lying between them. In germline, CDR1 is KGHSH, CDR2 LQKENI. There are 12 residues in the CDR3. Per the study methods: Counts of nucleated cells, estimated from reference gene primer amplification, were obtained. Here immunoSEQ multiplex PCR was the method, and the copy in TCRdb shows in-frame clones only, minus some. That table is the source of V, J and clone size, and D and trimming were worked out from the DNA. Of 300,000 to 400,000 clones in the sample, more than 75% were seen once. The TCR sequence derives from a woman aged 50 to 65 with active or convalescent COVID-19. The sequenced material came from peripheral blood. The chain joins TRBV18 to TRBJ2-7; tentatively, D is TRBD2 (5 bases). For the CDR3, the DNA is TGTGCCAGCTCAACTGCGGGCAACGAGCAGTACTTC. Its protein is CASSTAGNEQYF.